Below are 23 T cell receptor beta chains sequenced from a single sample in a study of blood T cell repertoires in COVID-19. Libraries were prepared by immunoSEQ multiplex PCR; TCRdb keeps only in-frame clonotypes and omits some of them. The sample has 100,000 to 150,000 clones, about 80% seen once. Material: peripheral blood. The receptors originated from a woman between 45 and 65 years old with acute or convalescent COVID-19.

This clone turned up a few times. Distinct nucleotide sequences in the sample also encode this CDR3. The chain links TRBV12-3 or TRBV12-4 to TRBJ1-2; D unresolved. V was cut by 3 bases and J by 6 bases, with 8 bases left in between. There are 12 residues in the CDR3. CDR3 nucleotides: TGTGCCAGCAGTTTTGAGGGCAATGGCTACACCTTC. It is translated as CASSFEGNGYTF.

The J gene is TRBJ1-4, the V gene TRBV30; 7 bases match TRBD1. This CDR3 contains 14 residues. The V gene's germline CDR1 is GTSNPN and CDR2 SVGIG (reference sequence). Trimming removed 1 base from V and 7 bases from J; junction bases left unmatched: 6. The CDR3 DNA reads as TGTGCCTGGAGTGCCGGCAGGGGGATTGAAAAACTGTTTTTT. Translated: CAWSAGRGIEKLFF.

V and J are TRBV5-6 and TRBJ2-1; D perhaps matches TRBD2 (6 bases). The germline CDR1 and CDR2 sequences are SGHDT and YYEEEE. This CDR3 has 12 residues. The ends were cut back, 3 bases at V and 7 bases at J, with 8 bases in the middle. CDR3 residues: CASSWGVNEQFF. The CDR3 DNA reads as TGTGCCAGCAGCTGGGGGGTGAATGAGCAGTTCTTC.

The V and J genes are TRBV7-8 and TRBJ2-1; TRBD2 agrees at 7 bases. Trimming cost V 1 base and J 0 bases; bases outside gene matches: 12. Germline V CDR1 and CDR2: SGHVS, FQNEAQ. The CDR3 extends over 19 amino acids. The CDR3 bases are TGTGCCAGCAGCTTAGACGCTACGCGGGGGATATACTCCTACAATGAGCAGTTCTTC. Translating it yields CASSLDATRGIYSYNEQFF. Using reference TRBV7-8 and TRBJ2-1 for the parts outside the CDR3, the full variable domain is GAGVSQSPRYKVAKRGQDVALRCDPISGHVSLFWYQQALGQGPEFLTYFQNEAQLDKSGLPSDRFFAERPEGSVSTLKIQRTQQEDSAVYLCASSLDATRGIYSYNEQFFGPGTRLTVL.

This clone was seen just once. V gene TRBV28 combines with J gene TRBJ2-2; tentative D call: TRBD1 (5 bases). The length of the CDR3 is 15 residues. V lost 3 bases to trimming and J lost 0 bases, with 8 bases between them. The germline V gene encodes CDR1 MDHEN and CDR2 SYDVKM. The DNA for the CDR3 is TGTGCCAGCAGTTTCTCCAGGGCGAACACCGGGGAGCTGTTTTTT. This sequence encodes CASSFSRANTGELFF.

The chain joins TRBV9 to TRBJ1-4; D remains unclear. V lost 8 bases and J lost 8, with 25 bases in between. The CDR3 sequence is 16 residues long. Germline CDR1 is SGDLS and CDR2 is YYNGEE. In nucleotides, the CDR3 is TGTGCCAGTTCTTCAACCGGGGAGGGAGGTGGGGAAAAACTGTTTTTT. Encoded protein: CASSSTGEGGGEKLFF.

CDR3 in amino acids: CASSPSGVGEQYF. Written as DNA, the CDR3 is TGTGCCAGCTCACCAAGCGGGGTGGGCGAGCAGTACTTC. This chain uses TRBV18 with TRBJ2-7; 7 nucleotides line up with TRBD2. Germline-derived CDR1 and CDR2 are KGHSH and LQKENI. V gave up 2 bases and J gave up 6 bases; unmatched junction bases: 4. This CDR3 is 13 amino acids long.

The rearrangement uses TRBV18 and TRBJ1-2; D call uncertain. The CDR3 is 13 residues long. V was pared by 3 bases and J by 2 bases, with 7 bases between. From germline, CDR1 is KGHSH and CDR2 LQKENI. The CDR3 is CASSPDNNYGYTF. CDR3 nucleotides: TGTGCCAGCTCACCTGACAACAACTATGGCTACACCTTC.

The chain is built from TRBV3-1 (or the pseudogene TRBV3-2) and TRBJ1-4; D remains unclear. V lost 5 bases to trimming and J lost 7 bases, with 14 bases between them. Germline V lookup: CDR1 LGHDT, CDR2 YNNKEL (reference sequence). The CDR3 spans 14 residues. The chain's CDR3 is CASSSTLAGEKLFF. For the CDR3, the DNA is TGTGCCAGCAGCTCGACATTGGCTGGTGAAAAACTGTTTTTT.

The V gene is TRBV6-5, the J gene TRBJ2-1; 10 nucleotides line up with TRBD2. Germline values: CDR1 MNHEY, CDR2 SVGAGI. The CDR3 contains 15 residues. V lost 6 bases and J lost 3; bases outside the gene matches: 5. For the CDR3, the DNA is TGTGCCAGCAGGTCGAGCGGGGGGGTCTACAATGAGCAGTTCTTC. Translated: CASRSSGGVYNEQFF.

Of note for this clone: Other DNA sequences in the same sample also yield this CDR3. The V gene is TRBV15, the J gene TRBJ1-1; TRBD1 is a possible D gene (5 bases). This CDR3 comprises 13 residues. Trimming pared 0 bases from V and 4 bases from J, leaving 6 bases between. The germline gives CDR1 LNHNV, CDR2 YYDKDF (reference sequence). In nucleotides, the CDR3 is TGTGCCACCAGCAGAGATAGGGGCACTGAAGCTTTCTTT. Its translation: CATSRDRGTEAFF.

The chain couples TRBV11-2 to TRBJ2-2, with 10 positions matching TRBD2. Germline CDR1 is SGHAT and CDR2 is FQNNGV. V was pared by 1 base and J by 2 bases, with 4 bases of the junction left unmatched. The CDR3 is 17 amino acids. The CDR3 DNA reads as TGTGCCAGCAGCTTAGTTCTAGCGGGGGTCAACACCGGGGAGCTGTTTTTT. Its translation: CASSLVLAGVNTGELFF.

To note about this clone: This specimen includes other DNA sequences encoding the same CDR3. V and J are TRBV10-3 and TRBJ1-6; D is unresolved. This CDR3 comprises 15 residues. With 0 bases removed from V and 9 bases from J, the gap between germline ends came to 12 bases. CDR1 is ENHRY, CDR2 SYGVKD, per germline. The CDR3 nucleotides read TGTGCCATCAGTGAGTCGTCGGGAGGTAGTTCACCCCTCCACTTT. It is translated as CAISESSGGSSPLHF.

The chain has TRBV6-2 or TRBV6-3 and TRBJ2-3; 8 bases match TRBD1. The V and J ends lost 4 bases and 8 bases, in that order; junction bases with no gene match: 11. The CDR3 is 15 amino acids. Germline lookup yields CDR1 MNHEY and CDR2 SVGEGT. The CDR3 here is CASSLNRGLVVTQYF. The CDR3 region has the DNA TGTGCCAGCAGTTTAAACAGGGGGTTAGTGGTTACGCAGTATTTT.

The chain has TRBV30 and TRBJ1-2; no definite D call. The ends were cut back, 3 bases at V and 0 bases at J, with 11 bases in the middle. The CDR3 covers 14 residues. Germline V gene sequence: CDR1 GTSNPN, CDR2 SVGIG (reference sequence). The CDR3 is CAWRFSGANYGYTF. DNA for the CDR3: TGTGCCTGGAGATTTTCAGGCGCTAACTATGGCTACACCTTC.

The chain combines TRBV27 with TRBJ1-4; D might be TRBD1 (5 bases). V was clipped by 5 bases and J by 6 bases, with 13 bases between them. Germline-derived CDR1 and CDR2 are MNHEY and SMNVEV (reference sequence). The CDR3 spans 14 residues. CDR3 in DNA: TGTGCCAGCAGTCCAGGGTCCTGGGATGAAAAACTGTTTTTT. It encodes CASSPGSWDEKLFF. The full variable domain, its missing parts supplied by reference TRBV27 and TRBJ1-4, is EAQVTQNPRYLITVTGKKLTVTCSQNMNHEYMSWYRQDPGLGLRQIYYSMNVEVTDKGDVPEGYKVSRKEKRNFPLILESPSPNQTSLYFCASSPGSWDEKLFFGSGTQLSVL.

The CDR3 protein is CASGRETDTQYF. DNA for the CDR3: TGTGCCAGCGGCAGGGAAACAGATACGCAGTATTTT. The chain joins TRBV3-1 (or the pseudogene TRBV3-2) to TRBJ2-3; possibly TRBD1 for D (5 bases). V was shortened by 8 bases and J by 3 bases, with 9 bases between the two germline ends. The CDR3 consists of 12 residues. Germline V gene data show CDR1 as LGHDT and CDR2 as YNNKEL (reference sequence).

V usage is TRBV9 and J usage is TRBJ2-1, with a possible D match to TRBD1 (5 bases). V was trimmed by 3 bases and J by 9 bases, leaving 16 bases between them. Germline CDR1 SGDLS, CDR2 YYNGEE. The CDR3 has 14 amino acids. The CDR3: CASSEGFRWGEQFF. The CDR3 DNA follows: TGTGCCAGCAGCGAGGGGTTCCGCTGGGGTGAGCAGTTCTTC.

The J gene is TRBJ1-5, the V gene TRBV6-1, with 8 bases aligning to TRBD1. Germline V gene lookup returns CDR1 MNHNS and CDR2 SASEGT. The CDR3 totals 12 residues. V was clipped by 3 bases and J by 16 bases; unmatched bases: 8. The DNA for the CDR3 is TGTGCCAGCAGTGACCCCCAGGGGGCCATACATTTT. As protein: CASSDPQGAIHF.

V gene TRBV14 combines with J gene TRBJ1-3; the D is unclear. V lost 4 bases and J 2 bases, leaving 9 bases between the germline ends. Germline V CDR1 and CDR2: SGHDN, FVKESK. The CDR3 covers 14 residues. The CDR3 coding sequence is TGTGCCAGCAGCCCAGGCAGTGCTGGAAACACCATATATTTT. The encoded protein is CASSPGSAGNTIYF.

This chain connects TRBV30 to TRBJ2-6; TRBD1 matches 8 bases. Germline CDR1 reads GTSNPN; CDR2 reads SVGIG (reference sequence). Losses at the gene ends were 1 base for V and 4 bases for J; bases not matched to a gene: 3. This CDR3 comprises 15 residues. The CDR3 DNA is TGTGCCTGGAGTGCGACAGGGGCCGGGGCCAACGTCCTGACTTTC. The encoded protein is CAWSATGAGANVLTF.

This rearrangement joins TRBV7-6 to TRBJ2-2; 11 bases line up with TRBD1. This CDR3 region has 15 residues. Germline CDR1 is SGHVS and CDR2 is FNYEAQ. Trimming at V came to 5 bases and at J to 4 bases, leaving 3 bases not matched to a gene. The DNA of the CDR3 is TGTGCCAGCAGCGCGGGACAGGGGGGCACCGGGGAGCTGTTTTTT. Its protein product is CASSAGQGGTGELFF.

This rearrangement joins TRBV14 to TRBJ1-1; D is possibly TRBD1 (6 bases). CDR1 and CDR2 (germline): SGHDN, FVKESK. The CDR3 loop spans 15 amino acids. V lost 2 bases to trimming and J lost 4 bases, with 14 bases between them. CDR3: CASSQIQGLGTEAFF. The CDR3 DNA follows: TGTGCCAGCAGCCAAATTCAGGGGTTGGGCACTGAAGCTTTCTTT.